Sequencing of this T cell receptor beta chain was carried out in a study of type 1 regulatory T cells. In TCRdb, the reads were re-called with MiXCR into one record per CDR3 protein. The profile shows about 74,000 distinct CDR3 sequences, about three fifths of them singletons. The CDR3 contains 14 residues. J was trimmed by 2 bases and V by 7 bases; bases with no gene match: 9. Germline-derived CDR1 and CDR2 are SGHRS and YFSETQ. In this sample, this clonotype is medium-sized (0.01 to 0.1%). Its antigen is currently unknown. The clonotype was recovered from a human donor in good health. The sample taken for sequencing was cultured T cells, either the whole culture or a sorted T cell fraction (not recorded which). Subset reported: Tr1-enriched cell product generated in vitro against host alloantigens. The chain joins TRBV5-1 to TRBJ2-7; TRBD1 matches 7 bases. Written as DNA, the CDR3 is TGCGCCAGCCGTACCGGGACAGCAACCTACGAGCAGTACTTC. This translates into CASRTGTATYEQYF.